This T cell receptor beta chain derives from a study of cytomegalovirus exposure and HLA in healthy donors. PCR primers comprised 60 Vbeta and 13 Jbeta primers. Clones were read by immunoSEQ multiplex PCR, and TCRdb kept only the in-frame ones, dropping some. This table holds 95,000 to 100,000 clones, approximately 71% found once. This CDR3 comprises 17 residues. The V segment lost 1 base and the J segment 4 bases; nucleotides outside the gene matches: 4. Germline-derived CDR1 and CDR2 are SGHRS and YFSETQ. The specimen sequenced was PBMCs. V is TRBV5-1 and J is TRBJ1-6; 11 bases line up with TRBD1. This TCR derives from a female donor in good health and CMV-seronegative. This CDR3 is CASSLQGTGGYNSPLHF. CDR3 DNA sequence: TGCGCCAGCAGCTTGCAAGGGACAGGGGGTTATAATTCACCCCTCCACTTT.